The sequence of this T cell receptor beta chain was determined in a study of spatial heterogeneity in lung cancer. On the study more broadly: The study observed each unique TCR and UMI combination more than ten times on average in raw reads. Study-level results: Follow-up blood showed ubiquitous expanded tumor TCRs less than blood at resection did.

The CDR3 sequence is 15 residues long. The V gene lost 8 bases and the J gene lost 6 bases, with 20 bases spanning the gap. Germline values: CDR1 MNHNY, CDR2 SVGAGI (reference sequence). One entry per CDR3 protein results from TCRdb running MiXCR on the 5' RACE reads. The sample has 13,000 to 15,000 distinct CDR3 sequences; less than 14% are singletons. Time point described: sample taken at primary tumor resection. Unsorted whole RNA of tumor, nontumor lung or frozen PBMC was sequenced. Samples were donated by 72 untreated early-stage non-small cell lung cancer patients. About this clonotype: What it binds is not known.

The sequencing used PBMCs, collected at surgery. The receptor's source is a female donor with early-stage non-small cell lung cancer. This rearrangement joins TRBV6-6 to TRBJ2-1, with D possibly being TRBD1 or TRBD2 (5 bases each). The DNA of the CDR3 is TGTGCCAGCTCAAGGGCCGGGACCCCACCCAATGAGCAGTTCTTC. Its protein product is CASSRAGTPPNEQFF.